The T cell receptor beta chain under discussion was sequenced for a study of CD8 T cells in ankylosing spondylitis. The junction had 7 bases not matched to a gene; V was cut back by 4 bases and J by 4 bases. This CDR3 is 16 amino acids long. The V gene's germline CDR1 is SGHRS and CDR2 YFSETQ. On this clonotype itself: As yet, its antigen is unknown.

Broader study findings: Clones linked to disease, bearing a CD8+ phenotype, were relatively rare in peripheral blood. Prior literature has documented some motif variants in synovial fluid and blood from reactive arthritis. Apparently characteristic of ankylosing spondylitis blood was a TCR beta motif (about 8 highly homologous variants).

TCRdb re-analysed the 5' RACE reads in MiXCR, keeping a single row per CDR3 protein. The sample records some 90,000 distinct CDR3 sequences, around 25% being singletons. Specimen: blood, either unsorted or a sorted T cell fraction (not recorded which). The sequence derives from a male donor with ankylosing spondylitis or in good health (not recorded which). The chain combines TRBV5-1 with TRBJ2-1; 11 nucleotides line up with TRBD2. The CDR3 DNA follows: TGCGCCAGCAGCGCGGGTAGCGGGAGGGAATACAATGAGCAGTTCTTC. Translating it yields CASSAGSGREYNEQFF.